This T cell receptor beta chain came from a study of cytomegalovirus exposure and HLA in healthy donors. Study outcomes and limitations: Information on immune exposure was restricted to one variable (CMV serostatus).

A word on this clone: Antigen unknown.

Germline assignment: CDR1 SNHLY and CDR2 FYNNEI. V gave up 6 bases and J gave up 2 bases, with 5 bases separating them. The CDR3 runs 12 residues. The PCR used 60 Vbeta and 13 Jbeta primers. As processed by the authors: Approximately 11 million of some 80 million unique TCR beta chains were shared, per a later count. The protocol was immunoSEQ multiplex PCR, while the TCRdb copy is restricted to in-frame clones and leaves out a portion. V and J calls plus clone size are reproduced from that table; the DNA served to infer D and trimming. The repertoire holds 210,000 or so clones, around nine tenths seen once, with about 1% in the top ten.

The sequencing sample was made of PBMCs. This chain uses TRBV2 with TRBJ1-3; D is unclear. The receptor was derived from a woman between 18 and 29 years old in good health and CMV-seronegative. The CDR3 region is CASSQAGNTIYF. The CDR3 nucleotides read TGTGCCAGCAGCCAGGCTGGAAACACCATATATTTT.